This TCR beta chain was obtained from a study of regulatory T cells in long-lasting Graves disease. Study information: The term persistent Graves' disease signified upward of 5 years on antithyroid drugs with positive TSH receptor antibodies.

The time point was: persistent/refractory GD, antithyroid drugs over 5 years with positive TRAb. Scientists built the TCR library using RNA that was extracted from PBMCs. A peripheral blood sample, 7 to 9 milliliters in volume, was drawn into EDTA tubes. iRepertoire HTBI primers and Arm-PCR of CDR3 regions built TCR beta libraries. TCRdb reprocessed the multiplex PCR reads via MiXCR and lists one record per CDR3 protein. This sample has roughly 700,000 distinct CDR3 sequences, with around 30% found just once. The CDR3 sequence is 14 residues long. V was cut by 5 bases and J by 4 bases, with 14 bases left in between. CDR1 and CDR2 (germline): SGHAT, FQNNGV. This clonotype has at least ten counts.

The material sequenced was peripheral blood mononuclear cells (PBMCs), taken when the disease was refractory, from a patient treated with antithyroid drugs. The chain links TRBV11-2 to TRBJ1-1; tentative D call: TRBD1 (6 bases). The TCR sequence derives from a female donor with Graves disease. The DNA for the CDR3 is TGTGCCAGCAGCCCTATGGGGGCGGGCACTGAAGCTTTCTTT. This gives the protein CASSPMGAGTEAFF.